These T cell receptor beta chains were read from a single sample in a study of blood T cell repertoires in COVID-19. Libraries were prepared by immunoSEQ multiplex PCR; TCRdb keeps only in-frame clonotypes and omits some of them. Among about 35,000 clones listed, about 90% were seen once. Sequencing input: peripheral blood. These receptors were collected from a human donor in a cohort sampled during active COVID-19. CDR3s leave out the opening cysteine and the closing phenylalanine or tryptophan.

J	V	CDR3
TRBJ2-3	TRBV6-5	ASRITGQGAYTQY
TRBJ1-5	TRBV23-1	ASSPPGKGSNQPQH
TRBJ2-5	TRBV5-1	ASSLGVGGRIRETQY
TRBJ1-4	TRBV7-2	ASSPRTGTGYEKLF
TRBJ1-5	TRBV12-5	ASGLGTGLGQPQH
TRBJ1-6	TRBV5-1	ASSPGTLGPNSPLH
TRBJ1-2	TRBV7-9	ASIVAGVTGNYGYT
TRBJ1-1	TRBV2	ASSASNTEAF
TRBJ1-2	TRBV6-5	ASSYSGTSYTRGYT
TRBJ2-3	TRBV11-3	ASSLSRDRGPHTQY
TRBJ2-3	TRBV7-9	ASSLGTSGGADTQY
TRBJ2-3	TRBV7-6	ASSLLAGGHTDTQY
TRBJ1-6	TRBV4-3	ASSGSGTGYSPLH
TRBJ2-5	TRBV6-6	ASSYRQGARETQY
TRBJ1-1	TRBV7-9	ASSLLGGTEAF
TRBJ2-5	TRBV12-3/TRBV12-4	ASSWGQETQY
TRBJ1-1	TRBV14	ASSQWGRPTGAEAF
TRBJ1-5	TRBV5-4	ASSLAGDRNQPQH
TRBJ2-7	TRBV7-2	ASSYSSGGSYEQY
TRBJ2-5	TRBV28	ASSLRSGGAETQY
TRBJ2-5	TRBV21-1	ASSKRAWYRSQY
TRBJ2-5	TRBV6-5	ASGGAQETQY
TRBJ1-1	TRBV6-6	ASSPPGTGPENTEAF
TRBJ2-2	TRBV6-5	ASSPPAGELF
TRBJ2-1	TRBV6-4	ASSLEEKGEQF
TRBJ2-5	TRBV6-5	ASSRQAPDQETQY
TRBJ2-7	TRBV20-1	SPKQGNEQY
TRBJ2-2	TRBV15	ATSVFDRGRTGELF
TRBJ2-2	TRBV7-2	ASSRGLAGRAGELF
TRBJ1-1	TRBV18	ASSPPSQGHTEAF
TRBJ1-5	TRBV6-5	ASTPGQLNQPQH
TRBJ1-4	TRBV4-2	ASSQQPDRFSNEKLF
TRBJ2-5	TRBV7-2	ASSLERGQETQY
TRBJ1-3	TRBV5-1	ASSQDNSGNTIY
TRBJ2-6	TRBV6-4	ASSGGTGAGANVLT
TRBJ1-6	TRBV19	ASRTPGGSPLH
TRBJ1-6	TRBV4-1	ASSQDGGGAYNSPLH
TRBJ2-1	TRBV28	ASTLPGGNEQF
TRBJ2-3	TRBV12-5	ASGLDSRIDTQY
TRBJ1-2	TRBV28	ASSPRLGGGYT
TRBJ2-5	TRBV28	ASSFEQTQY
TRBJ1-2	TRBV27	ASSLQGDYGYT
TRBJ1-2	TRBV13	ASQWGPLINYGYT
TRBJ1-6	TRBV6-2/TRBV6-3	ASSSQGAHGNSPLH
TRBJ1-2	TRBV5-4	ASSSKKGQSINYGYT
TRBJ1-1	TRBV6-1	ASSLSPNTEAF
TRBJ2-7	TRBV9	ASSPGDGRRSYEQY
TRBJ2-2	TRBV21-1	ASSKRGGELF
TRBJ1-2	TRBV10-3	AISETPQGGTGRHYGYT
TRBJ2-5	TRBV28	ASSTRASGDETQY
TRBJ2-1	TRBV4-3	ASSQAGGYNEQF
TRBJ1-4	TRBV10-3	AISERSVTGANEKLF
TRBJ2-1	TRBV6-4	ASSAGTGSYEQF
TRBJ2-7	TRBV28	ASSDRGVYEQY
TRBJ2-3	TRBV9	ASSVLGASTDTQY
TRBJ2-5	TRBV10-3	AISEFGAETQY
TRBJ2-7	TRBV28	ASSLPDGGISYEQY
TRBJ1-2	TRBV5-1	ASSLQGYDYGYT
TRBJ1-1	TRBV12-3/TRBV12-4	ASRPNRDTEAF